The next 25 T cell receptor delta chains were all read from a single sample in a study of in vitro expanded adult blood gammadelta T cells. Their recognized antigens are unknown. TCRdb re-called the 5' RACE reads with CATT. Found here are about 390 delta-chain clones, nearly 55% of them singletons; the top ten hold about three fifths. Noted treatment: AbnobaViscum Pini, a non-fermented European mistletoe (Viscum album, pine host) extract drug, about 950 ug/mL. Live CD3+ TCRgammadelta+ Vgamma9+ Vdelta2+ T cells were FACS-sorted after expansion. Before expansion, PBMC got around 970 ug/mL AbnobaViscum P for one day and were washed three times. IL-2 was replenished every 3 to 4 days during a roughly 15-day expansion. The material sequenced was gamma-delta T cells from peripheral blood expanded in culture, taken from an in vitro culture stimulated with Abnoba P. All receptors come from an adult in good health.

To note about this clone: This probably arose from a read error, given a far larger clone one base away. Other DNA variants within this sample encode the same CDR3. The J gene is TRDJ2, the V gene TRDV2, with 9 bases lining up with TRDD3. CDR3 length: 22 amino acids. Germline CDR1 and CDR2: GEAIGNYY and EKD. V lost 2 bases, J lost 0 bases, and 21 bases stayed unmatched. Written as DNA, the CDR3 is TGTGCCTGTGACAGCTTACTGGGGGAGACGCCCCATCAGACCTCTTTGACAGCACAACTCTTCTTT. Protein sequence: CACDSLLGETPHQTSLTAQLFF.

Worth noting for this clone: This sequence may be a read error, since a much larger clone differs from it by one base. CDR3 in DNA: TGTGCCTGTGACGCCGTCCTTCCTTCTGGGGGCTCGAACACCGATAAACTCATCTTT. It translates to CACDAVLPSGGSNTDKLIF. V is TRDV2 and J is TRDJ1; D is tentatively TRDD2 or TRDD3 (7 bases each). The CDR3 covers 19 residues. Germline V gives CDR1 GEAIGNYY, CDR2 EKD. Trimming removed 3 bases at V and 0 bases at J, with 25 bases between.

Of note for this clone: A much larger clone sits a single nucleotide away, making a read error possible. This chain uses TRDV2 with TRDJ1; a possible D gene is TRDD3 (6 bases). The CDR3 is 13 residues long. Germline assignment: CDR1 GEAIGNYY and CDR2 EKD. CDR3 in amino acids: CAYDRMGVRELIF. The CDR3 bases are TGTGCCTATGACCGAATGGGGGTTAGGGAACTCATCTTT.

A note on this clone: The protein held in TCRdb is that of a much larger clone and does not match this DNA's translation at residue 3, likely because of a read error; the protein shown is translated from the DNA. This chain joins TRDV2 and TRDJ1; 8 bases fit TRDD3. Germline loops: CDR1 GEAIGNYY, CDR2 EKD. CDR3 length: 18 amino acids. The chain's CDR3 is CAYDSVRGIGKYTDKLIF. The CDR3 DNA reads TGTGCCTATGACTCCGTAAGGGGGATAGGAAAGTACACCGATAAACTCATCTTT.

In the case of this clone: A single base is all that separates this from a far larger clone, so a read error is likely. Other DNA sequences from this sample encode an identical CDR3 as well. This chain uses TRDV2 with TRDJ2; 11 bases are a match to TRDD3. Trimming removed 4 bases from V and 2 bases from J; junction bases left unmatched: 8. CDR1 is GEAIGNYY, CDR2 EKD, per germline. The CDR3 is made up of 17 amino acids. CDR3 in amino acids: CACDLVGDTSLTAQLFF. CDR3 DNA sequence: TGTGCCTGTGATCTGGTGGGGGATACGTCGTTGACAGCACAACTCTTCTTT.

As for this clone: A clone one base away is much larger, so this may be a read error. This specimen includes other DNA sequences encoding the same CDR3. In nucleotides, the CDR3 is TGTGCCTGTGACACCGTAGGAATTGGTGATAAACTCATCTTT. Its translation: CACDTVGIGDKLIF. This chain connects TRDV2 to TRDJ1; D gene ambiguous. CDR3 length equals 14 residues. Germline lookup yields CDR1 GEAIGNYY and CDR2 EKD. With 0 bases removed from V and 5 bases from J, the gap between germline ends came to 12 bases.

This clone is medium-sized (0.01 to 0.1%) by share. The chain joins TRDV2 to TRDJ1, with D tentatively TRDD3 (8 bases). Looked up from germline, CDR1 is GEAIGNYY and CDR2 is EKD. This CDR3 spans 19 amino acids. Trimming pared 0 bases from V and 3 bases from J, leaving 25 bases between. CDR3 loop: CACDTVPTRDTLAADKLIF. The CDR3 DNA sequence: TGTGCCTGTGACACCGTTCCTACTCGGGATACGTTGGCCGCCGATAAACTCATCTTT.

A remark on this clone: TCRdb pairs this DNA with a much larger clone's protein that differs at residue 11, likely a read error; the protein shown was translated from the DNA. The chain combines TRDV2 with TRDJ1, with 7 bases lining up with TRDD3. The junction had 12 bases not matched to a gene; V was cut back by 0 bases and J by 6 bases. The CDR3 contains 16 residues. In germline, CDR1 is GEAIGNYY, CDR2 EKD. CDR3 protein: CACDTLGWGQINKLIF. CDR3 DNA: TGTGCCTGTGACACCCTTGGCTGGGGGCAAATTAATAAACTCATCTTT.

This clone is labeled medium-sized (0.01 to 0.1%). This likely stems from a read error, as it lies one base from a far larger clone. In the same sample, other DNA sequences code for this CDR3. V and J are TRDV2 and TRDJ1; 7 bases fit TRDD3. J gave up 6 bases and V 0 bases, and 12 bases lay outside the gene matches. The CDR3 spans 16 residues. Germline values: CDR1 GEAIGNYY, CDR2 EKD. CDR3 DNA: TGTGCCTGTGACACCCTTGGCTGGGGGCAACTGAATAAACTCATCTTT. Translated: CACDTLGWGQLNKLIF.

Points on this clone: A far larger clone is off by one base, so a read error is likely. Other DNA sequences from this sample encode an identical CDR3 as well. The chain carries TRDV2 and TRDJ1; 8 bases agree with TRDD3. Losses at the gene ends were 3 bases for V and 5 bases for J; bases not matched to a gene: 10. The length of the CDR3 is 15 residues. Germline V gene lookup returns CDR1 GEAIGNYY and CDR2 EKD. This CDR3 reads CACDGPLGAQDKLIF. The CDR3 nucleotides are TGTGCCTGTGACGGGCCACTGGGGGCCCAGGATAAACTCATCTTT.

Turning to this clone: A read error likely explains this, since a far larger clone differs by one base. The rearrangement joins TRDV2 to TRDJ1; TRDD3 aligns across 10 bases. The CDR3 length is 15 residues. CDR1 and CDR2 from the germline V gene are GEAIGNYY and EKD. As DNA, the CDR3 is TGTGCCTGTGATCGCCTGGGGGATAGGTCCGATAAATTCATCTTT. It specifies CACDRLGDRSDKFIF.

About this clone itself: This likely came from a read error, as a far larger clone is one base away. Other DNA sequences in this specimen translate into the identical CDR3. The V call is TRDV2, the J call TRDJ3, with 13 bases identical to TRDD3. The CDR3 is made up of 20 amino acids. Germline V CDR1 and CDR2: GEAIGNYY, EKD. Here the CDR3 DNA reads TGTGCCTGTGACACGGTACTGGGGGATACGCCAACCTGGGACACACGACAGATGTTTTTC. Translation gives CACDTVLGDTPTWDTRQMFF.

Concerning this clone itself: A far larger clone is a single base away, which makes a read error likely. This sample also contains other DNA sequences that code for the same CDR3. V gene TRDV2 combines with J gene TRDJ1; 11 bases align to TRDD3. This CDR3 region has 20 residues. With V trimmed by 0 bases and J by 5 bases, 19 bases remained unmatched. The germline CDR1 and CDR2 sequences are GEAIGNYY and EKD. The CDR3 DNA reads TGTGCCTGTGACACCGTTCATCTATCCGGTGGGGGATACGCAACTGATAAACTCATCTTT. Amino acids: CACDTVHLSGGGYATDKLIF.

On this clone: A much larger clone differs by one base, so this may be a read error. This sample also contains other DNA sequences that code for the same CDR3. This chain's CDR3 is CACDTVSVLGDTESWDTRQMFF. The CDR3 DNA sequence: TGTGCCTGCGACACCGTTAGTGTTCTGGGGGATACGGAGTCCTGGGACACCCGACAGATGTTTTTC. The chain combines TRDV2 with TRDJ3; TRDD3 matches at 12 bases. Germline CDR1 reads GEAIGNYY; CDR2 reads EKD. The CDR3 spans 22 residues.

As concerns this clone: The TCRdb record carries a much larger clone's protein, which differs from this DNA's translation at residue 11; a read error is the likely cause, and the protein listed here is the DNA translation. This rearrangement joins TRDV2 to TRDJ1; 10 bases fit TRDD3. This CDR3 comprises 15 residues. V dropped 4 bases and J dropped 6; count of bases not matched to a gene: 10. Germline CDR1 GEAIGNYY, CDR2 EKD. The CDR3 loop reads CACDRLGDRSNKLIF. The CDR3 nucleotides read TGTGCCTGTGATCGCCTGGGGGATAGGTCCAATAAACTCATCTTT.

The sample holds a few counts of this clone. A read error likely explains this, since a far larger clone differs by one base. CDR3 residues: CACDTVVLGDSSTNTNKLIF. Written as DNA, the CDR3 is TGTGCCTGTGACACCGTCGTACTGGGGGACTCTTCCACTAACACCAATAAACTCATCTTT. The chain uses TRDV2 and TRDJ1, with 9 bases that match TRDD3. CDR1 and CDR2 (germline): GEAIGNYY, EKD. The CDR3 runs 20 residues.

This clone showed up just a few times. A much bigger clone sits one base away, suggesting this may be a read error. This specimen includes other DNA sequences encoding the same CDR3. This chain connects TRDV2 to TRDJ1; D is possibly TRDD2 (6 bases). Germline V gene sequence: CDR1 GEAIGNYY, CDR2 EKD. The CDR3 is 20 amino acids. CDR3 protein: CACDTVRVLHAGPDTDKLIF. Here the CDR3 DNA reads TGTGCCTGTGACACCGTTCGTGTCCTACACGCCGGGCCCGACACAGATAAACTCATCTTT.

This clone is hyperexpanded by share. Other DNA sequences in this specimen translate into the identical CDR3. The CDR3 here is CACDPALTGDLYSWDTRQMFF. In DNA form, the CDR3 reads TGTGCCTGTGACCCCGCCCTTACTGGGGACCTTTACTCCTGGGACACCCGACAGATGTTTTTC. V is TRDV2 and J is TRDJ3; 7 bases agree with TRDD3. The CDR3 length is 21 residues. Germline values: CDR1 GEAIGNYY, CDR2 EKD. The V segment lost 3 bases and the J segment 0 bases; nucleotides outside the gene matches: 16.

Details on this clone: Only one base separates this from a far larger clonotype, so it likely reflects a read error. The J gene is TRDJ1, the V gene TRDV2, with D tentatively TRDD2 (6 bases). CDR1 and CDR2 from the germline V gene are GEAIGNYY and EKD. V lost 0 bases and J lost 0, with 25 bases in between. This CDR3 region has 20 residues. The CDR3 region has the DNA TGTGCCTGTGACACCGTTCGTGTCCTACCCGCCGGGCCCGACACCGATAAACTCATCTTT. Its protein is CACDTVRVLPAGPDTDKLIF.

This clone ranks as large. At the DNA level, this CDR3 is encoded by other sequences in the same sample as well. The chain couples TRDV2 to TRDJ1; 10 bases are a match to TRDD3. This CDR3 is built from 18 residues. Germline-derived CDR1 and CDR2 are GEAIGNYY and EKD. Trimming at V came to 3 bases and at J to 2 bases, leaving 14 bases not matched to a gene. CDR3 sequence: CACDGLGDKATRTDKLIF. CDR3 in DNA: TGTGCCTGTGACGGGCTGGGGGATAAAGCAACGCGGACCGATAAACTCATCTTT.

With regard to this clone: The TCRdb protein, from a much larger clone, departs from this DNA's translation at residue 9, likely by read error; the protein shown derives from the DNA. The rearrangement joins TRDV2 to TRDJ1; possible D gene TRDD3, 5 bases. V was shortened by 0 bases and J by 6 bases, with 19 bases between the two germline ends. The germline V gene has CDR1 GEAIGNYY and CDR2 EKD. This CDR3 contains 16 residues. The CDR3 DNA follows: TGTGCCTGTGACACCCTTGGCTGGGCGCAACTTAATAAACTCATCTTT. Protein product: CACDTLGWAQLNKLIF.

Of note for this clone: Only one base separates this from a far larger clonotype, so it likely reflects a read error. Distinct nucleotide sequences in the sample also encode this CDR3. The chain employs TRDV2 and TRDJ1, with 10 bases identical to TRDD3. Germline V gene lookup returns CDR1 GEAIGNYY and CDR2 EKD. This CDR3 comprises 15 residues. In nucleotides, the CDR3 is TGTGCATGTGATCGCCTGGGGGATAGGTCCGATAAACTCATCTTT. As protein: CACDRLGDRSDKLIF.

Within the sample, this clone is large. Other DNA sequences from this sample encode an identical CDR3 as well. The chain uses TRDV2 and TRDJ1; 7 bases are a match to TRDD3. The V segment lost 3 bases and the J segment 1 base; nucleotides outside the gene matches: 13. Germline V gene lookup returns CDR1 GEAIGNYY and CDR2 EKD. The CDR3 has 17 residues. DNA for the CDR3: TGTGCCTGTGACTCGGTACTGGGGATAAGGGTCACCGATAAACTCATCTTT. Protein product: CACDSVLGIRVTDKLIF.

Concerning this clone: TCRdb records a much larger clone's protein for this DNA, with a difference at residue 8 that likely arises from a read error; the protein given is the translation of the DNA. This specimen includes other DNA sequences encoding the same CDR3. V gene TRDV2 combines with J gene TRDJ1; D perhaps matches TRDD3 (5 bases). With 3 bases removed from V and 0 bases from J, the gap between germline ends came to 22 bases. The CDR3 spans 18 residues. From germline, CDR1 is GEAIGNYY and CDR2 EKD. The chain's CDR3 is CACDSVRRIGKYTDKLIF. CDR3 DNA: TGTGCCTGTGACTCCGTAAGGAGGATAGGAAAGTACACCGATAAACTCATCTTT.

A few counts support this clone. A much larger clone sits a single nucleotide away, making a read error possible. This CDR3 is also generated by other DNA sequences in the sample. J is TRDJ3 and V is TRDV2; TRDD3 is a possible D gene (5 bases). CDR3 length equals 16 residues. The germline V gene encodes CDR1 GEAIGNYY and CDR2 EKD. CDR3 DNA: TGTGCCTGTGAGGACCTCGCGGGCGGGGACACTCGACAGATGTTTTTC. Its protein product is CACEDLAGGDTRQMFF.